The 31 T cell receptor beta chains below come from one sample, sequenced in a study of blood T cell repertoires in COVID-19. Using immunoSEQ multiplex PCR, the repertoire was profiled, and TCRdb retains in-frame clones only, with some absent. The sample holds 200,000 to 300,000 clones, approximately 90% seen once. The sample taken for sequencing was PBMCs or T cells enriched from blood (not recorded which). The origin of the receptors is a man between 35 and 55 years old who had recovered from COVID-19.

The rearrangement links TRBV5-5 to TRBJ1-4; D uncertain. In germline, CDR1 is SGHKS, CDR2 YYEKEE (reference sequence). This CDR3 contains 17 residues. Deletions cut 1 base from V and 7 bases from J, with 20 bases between. The CDR3 sequence is CASSLLGAASTGEKLFF. As DNA, the CDR3 is TGTGCCAGCAGCTTGCTCGGTGCGGCCAGCACGGGTGAAAAACTGTTTTTT.

This clone was picked up many times. The chain carries TRBV27 and TRBJ2-7; no clear D. CDR3 size: 15 residues. Trimming cost V 6 bases and J 4 bases, with 19 bases left between them. Germline V gene sequence: CDR1 MNHEY, CDR2 SMNVEV (reference sequence). The CDR3 spells CASRPRMWARYEQYF. CDR3 coding DNA: TGTGCCAGCAGACCTCGCATGTGGGCGCGATACGAGCAGTACTTC.

A single count supports this clone. The chain couples TRBV10-3 to TRBJ2-1; 10 positions agree with TRBD2. CDR1 is ENHRY and CDR2 is SYGVKD in the germline V gene. The CDR3 has 16 residues. The V and J ends lost 3 bases and 0 bases, in that order; junction bases with no gene match: 2. DNA of the CDR3: TGTGCCATCAGTGATAGCGGGAGGAGCTCCTACAATGAGCAGTTCTTC. Protein product: CAISDSGRSSYNEQFF.

This clone was found a few times. The chain is built from TRBV30 and TRBJ1-2; TRBD1 aligns across 9 bases. CDR3 length: 16 amino acids. Germline CDR1 reads GTSNPN; CDR2 reads SVGIG (reference sequence). V shed 8 bases and J 4 bases; nucleotides not matched to a gene: 17. CDR3 nucleotide sequence: TGTGCCGCCCACCGGGACAGGGTCAAGCTAGGCTATGGCTACACCTTC. This codes for CAAHRDRVKLGYGYTF.

The gene calls are TRBV4-3 and TRBJ2-3; D not certain. V was trimmed by 0 bases and J by 0 bases, leaving 7 bases between them. The CDR3 is made up of 15 amino acids. Per the germline V gene, CDR1 is LGHNA and CDR2 is YSLEER. The DNA for the CDR3 is TGCGCCAGCAGCCAAGATGCGGAAAGCACAGATACGCAGTATTTT. It translates to CASSQDAESTDTQYF.

The chain joins TRBV7-2 to TRBJ2-5, with D tentatively TRBD2 (5 bases). The germline V gene has CDR1 SGHTA and CDR2 FQGNSA. This CDR3 comprises 15 residues. Trimming took 4 bases from V and 2 from J, leaving 14 bases between them. The CDR3 DNA follows: TGTGCCAGCAGCTCTCTCCGGGGAGTACAAGAGACCCAGTACTTC. Its translation: CASSSLRGVQETQYF. Filled out from reference TRBV7-2 and TRBJ2-5, the complete variable domain reads GAGVSQSPSNKVTEKGKDVELRCDPISGHTALYWYRQSLGQGLEFLIYFQGNSAPDKSGLPSDRFSAERTGGSVSTLTIQRTQQEDSAVYLCASSSLRGVQETQYFGPGTRLLVL.

The chain has TRBV27 and TRBJ2-7; D may be TRBD2 (7 bases). Looked up from germline, CDR1 is MNHEY and CDR2 is SMNVEV (reference sequence). This CDR3 is 16 amino acids long. Trimming took off 5 bases at V and 6 bases at J, with 23 bases between the two ends. CDR3 DNA: TGTGCCAGCAGTCAAAGGGGGGGACTGGCCCAACTCGAGCAGTACTTC. Amino acid sequence: CASSQRGGLAQLEQYF.

The rearrangement joins TRBV11-2 to TRBJ1-5; no firm D call. The CDR3 runs 15 residues. CDR1 and CDR2 from the germline V gene are SGHAT and FQNNGV. Trimming shortened V by 1 base and J by 7 bases, and 14 bases separated the two germline ends. CDR3 protein: CASSLVVEGRQPQHF. The CDR3 bases are TGTGCCAGCAGCTTAGTGGTGGAAGGCAGGCAGCCCCAGCATTTT.

The chain has TRBV29-1 and TRBJ2-1; D call uncertain. Germline V lookup: CDR1 SQVTM, CDR2 ANQGSEA. Deletions cut 0 bases from V and 8 bases from J, with 11 bases between. This CDR3 has 13 amino acids. CDR3 loop: CSVEDWLADEQFF. The CDR3 DNA sequence: TGCAGCGTTGAAGATTGGTTAGCAGATGAGCAGTTCTTC.

V and J are TRBV5-1 and TRBJ1-2, with TRBD1 identical over 11 bases. Trimming cost V 0 bases and J 1 base; bases outside gene matches: 2. Looked up from germline, CDR1 is SGHRS and CDR2 is YFSETQ. The CDR3 runs to 16 residues. The CDR3 DNA follows: TGCGCCAGCAGCTTGGGGACAGGGGGCTATAACTATGGCTACACCTTC. Its translation: CASSLGTGGYNYGYTF.

V gene TRBV5-4 combines with J gene TRBJ2-1; 7 bases fit TRBD2. Germline V lookup: CDR1 SGHNT, CDR2 YYREEE (reference sequence). The CDR3 length is 15 residues. V lost 0 bases to trimming and J lost 7 bases; unmatched junction nucleotides: 7. The CDR3 is CASSLGGAGVNEQFF. As DNA, the CDR3 is TGTGCCAGCAGCTTGGGAGGCGCGGGGGTGAATGAGCAGTTCTTC.

The chain has TRBV6-4 and TRBJ1-6; 12 nucleotides line up with TRBD1. The CDR3 contains 20 residues. Germline trimming cut 3 bases from V and 9 bases from J; bases unmatched to any gene: 18. Germline CDR1 MRHNA, CDR2 SNTAGT. The CDR3 region is CASSESGGTGGGSLTSPLHF. Here the CDR3 DNA reads TGTGCCAGCAGTGAAAGTGGCGGGACAGGGGGCGGGAGCCTTACTTCACCCCTCCACTTT.

The V and J genes are TRBV27 and TRBJ2-1; 8 bases agree with TRBD1. The CDR3 contains 14 residues. The J segment lost 6 bases and the V segment lost 7 bases, leaving 8 bases of the junction unmatched. Germline V gene data show CDR1 as MNHEY and CDR2 as SMNVEV (reference sequence). CDR3 bases: TGTGCCAGCACCGCGTGGACAGGGATCAATGAGCAGTTCTTC. Its translation is CASTAWTGINEQFF.

The chain joins TRBV27 to TRBJ2-1; 8 bases line up with TRBD2. Germline loops: CDR1 MNHEY, CDR2 SMNVEV (reference sequence). V was clipped by 5 bases and J by 5 bases; unmatched bases: 11. CDR3 length equals 16 residues. CDR3 amino acids: CASSNWTSRKNNEQFF. CDR3 coding DNA: TGTGCCAGCAGTAATTGGACTAGCCGCAAAAACAATGAGCAGTTCTTC.

The chain employs TRBV7-9 and TRBJ2-1; D not certain. Deletions cut 5 bases from V and 1 base from J, with 12 bases between. Germline CDR1 SEHNR, CDR2 FQNEAQ (reference sequence). The CDR3 runs to 15 residues. The DNA of the CDR3 is TGTGCCAGCAGCCTCTTCTCTAGGTCCTACAATGAGCAGTTCTTC. Protein: CASSLFSRSYNEQFF.

The J gene is TRBJ2-1, the V gene TRBV29-1; 9 bases match TRBD1. The germline gives CDR1 SQVTM, CDR2 ANQGSEA. Losses at the gene ends were 7 bases for V and 2 bases for J; bases not matched to a gene: 3. The CDR3 has 13 residues. The CDR3 DNA sequence: TGCAGCGGTGACAGGGGGGCCTACAATGAGCAGTTCTTC. This translates into CSGDRGAYNEQFF.

The genes are TRBV9 and TRBJ2-1; possible D gene TRBD2, 6 bases. The CDR3 has 14 residues. Looked up from germline, CDR1 is SGDLS and CDR2 is YYNGEE. Trimming removed 5 bases from V and 8 bases from J, with 17 bases in between. CDR3 sequence reads: CASRNGSGSHEQFF. In DNA, the CDR3 is TGTGCCAGCAGGAACGGGAGTGGGTCCCATGAGCAGTTCTTC.

J is TRBJ2-1 and V is TRBV9, with a tentative D call TRBD1 (5 bases). Per the germline V gene, CDR1 is SGDLS and CDR2 is YYNGEE. The CDR3 has 15 amino acids. Trimming left V 0 bases short and J 4 bases short, with 11 bases between. CDR3 sequence (DNA): TGTGCCAGCAGCGTAGGTAGCCAGGGTTACAATGAGCAGTTCTTC. Translated, it gives CASSVGSQGYNEQFF.

This CDR3 is CAWSVLGTGTEQYF. In DNA, the CDR3 is TGTGCCTGGAGTGTACTCGGGACAGGCACCGAGCAGTACTTC. The chain recombines TRBV30 with TRBJ2-7, with 8 bases that match TRBD1. CDR3 size: 14 residues. The germline gives CDR1 GTSNPN, CDR2 SVGIG (reference sequence). The V gene end was trimmed by 0 bases and the J gene end by 6 bases; junction bases not matched to a gene: 7.

The chain joins TRBV7-5 to TRBJ2-7; the D call of TRBD1 is as the table states it, not checked on the DNA. TRBV7-5 is described as a pseudogene. The CDR3 length is 16 residues. The CDR3 DNA sequence: TGTGTCAGAAGCCGATTCGGGACAGGGCTCCCCTACGAGCAGTACTTC. This translates into CVRSRFGTGLPYEQYF.

The rearrangement joins TRBV18 to TRBJ2-2, with 10 bases that match TRBD1. The junction had 7 bases not matched to a gene; V was cut back by 6 bases and J by 3 bases. Germline CDR1 KGHSH, CDR2 LQKENI. This CDR3 contains 16 residues. The CDR3 bases are TGTGCCAGCTCGTCACGACAGGGGGCGGACACCGGGGAGCTGTTTTTT. It translates to CASSSRQGADTGELFF.

This clone was found once. The CDR3 loop reads CASSQDRGGDGYTF. Here the CDR3 DNA reads TGCGCCAGCAGCCAAGATCGTGGAGGGGATGGCTACACCTTC. The genes are TRBV4-1 and TRBJ1-2, with D perhaps TRBD1 (5 bases). V was pared by 0 bases and J by 6 bases, with 11 bases between. Germline CDR1 is MGHRA and CDR2 is YSYEKL. The CDR3 length is 14 residues.

Comment on this clone: A read error may produce the germline difference seen at one junction end. The CDR3 sequence is CASSVETEIYF. CDR3 coding DNA: TGTGCCAGCAGCGTAGAGACAGAGATTTATTTC. V is TRBV9 and J is TRBJ1-2; D is perhaps TRBD1 (5 bases). This CDR3 spans 11 amino acids. In germline, CDR1 is SGDLS, CDR2 YYNGEE.

The V gene is TRBV6-5, the J gene TRBJ1-1; D is undetermined. The CDR3 has 15 residues. The germline V gene encodes CDR1 MNHEY and CDR2 SVGAGI. Trimming pared 0 bases from V and 1 base from J, leaving 9 bases between. The CDR3, as DNA: TGTGCCAGCAGTTACTCGGGGAGTGGGAACACTGAAGCTTTCTTT. Amino acid sequence: CASSYSGSGNTEAFF.

This clone showed up just once. The rearrangement uses TRBV11-3 and TRBJ2-2, with 9 nucleotides matching TRBD2. The germline V gene has CDR1 SGHNT and CDR2 YENEEA. V dropped 7 bases and J dropped 5; count of bases not matched to a gene: 5. This CDR3 comprises 14 residues. The CDR3: CASTVAGETGELFF. The CDR3 DNA is TGTGCCAGCACGGTAGCGGGAGAGACCGGGGAGCTGTTTTTT.

The chain couples TRBV4-2 to TRBJ1-2; the match to TRBD1 covers 7 bases. Germline CDR1 is LGHNA and CDR2 is YNFKEQ. V trimming: 0 bases; J trimming: 5 bases; junction bases outside the gene matches: 6. CDR3 length equals 15 residues. CDR3 region: CASSQDTTGFYGYTF. Here the CDR3 DNA reads TGTGCCAGCAGCCAAGATACGACAGGGTTTTATGGCTACACCTTC.

V usage is TRBV11-3 and J usage is TRBJ2-3; perhaps TRBD2 as D (6 bases). Germline values: CDR1 SGHNT, CDR2 YENEEA. With 4 bases removed from V and 6 bases from J, the gap between germline ends came to 20 bases. The CDR3 sequence is 16 residues long. The CDR3 loop is CASSSPAGGTADTQYF. CDR3 DNA sequence: TGTGCCAGCAGCTCGCCCGCCGGGGGAACGGCCGATACGCAGTATTTT.

A note on this clone: In the same sample, other DNA sequences code for this CDR3. J is TRBJ2-5 and V is TRBV19; perhaps TRBD2 as D (5 bases). The germline V gene has CDR1 LNHDA and CDR2 SQIVND (reference sequence). The ends were cut back, 4 bases at V and 5 bases at J, with 8 bases in the middle. This CDR3 has 12 amino acids. CDR3 sequence (DNA): TGTGCCAGTAGTACCCCGGGGGAGACCCAGTACTTC. It encodes CASSTPGETQYF.

This chain joins TRBV25-1 and TRBJ1-2, with 8 bases that match TRBD1. Germline-derived CDR1 and CDR2 are MGHDK and SYGVNS. The CDR3 loop spans 14 amino acids. V gave up 7 bases and J gave up 8 bases; unmatched junction bases: 12. The CDR3 loop is CASTPPGQVDGYTF. The DNA of the CDR3 is TGTGCCAGCACCCCGCCGGGACAGGTGGACGGCTACACCTTC.

This clone was counted once. This sequence joins TRBV9 and TRBJ1-2; 7 bases line up with TRBD1. The germline CDR1 and CDR2 sequences are SGDLS and YYNGEE. The junction had 7 bases not matched to a gene; V was cut back by 4 bases and J by 4 bases. This CDR3 spans 14 amino acids. The DNA of the CDR3 is TGTGCCAGCAGCCCCGGACAGGAGTTCTATGGCTACACCTTC. Translating it yields CASSPGQEFYGYTF.

CDR3 DNA: TGTGCCAGCACCCTACCAGATGGGACTAGCGGGAGCGGGGGTACGCAGTATTTT. Its translation is CASTLPDGTSGSGGTQYF. The chain employs TRBV28 and TRBJ2-3; 14 bases are shared with TRBD2. The CDR3 is made up of 18 amino acids. Trimming removed 7 bases from V and 8 bases from J; junction bases left unmatched: 17. The V gene's germline CDR1 is MDHEN and CDR2 SYDVKM.